This TCR beta chain was retrieved from a study of neurological immune-mediated disorders. Study findings and constraints: CDR3 amino acid sequences found in expanded clones were never shared across subjects, suggesting private repertoires in all groups.

It was blood bank volunteers in Maryland, USA who made up the healthy controls. Preparation of the unsorted libraries drew on 2 million PBMCs stored at -80 C. In its sample, this clonotype was seen many times. Antigen unknown. Over 200 million TCR-beta sequences from 15-18 subjects were obtained in each sequencing run. TCRdb ran MiXCR on the 5' RACE reads and lists one entry per CDR3 protein. The data show 50,000 or so distinct CDR3 sequences, about 25% seen once. The receptor comes from a woman aged 70-85 years in good health. Sequencing was performed on PBMCs.

Here the CDR3 reads CASSLILNQPQHF. The CDR3 DNA reads as TGTGCCAGCAGCTTAATTCTCAATCAGCCCCAGCATTTT. The genes are TRBV7-2 and TRBJ1-5; D gene uncertain. The germline V and J ends were trimmed by 2 bases and 3 bases, with 5 bases remaining between them. Looked up from germline, CDR1 is SGHTA and CDR2 is FQGNSA. The CDR3 runs to 13 residues.